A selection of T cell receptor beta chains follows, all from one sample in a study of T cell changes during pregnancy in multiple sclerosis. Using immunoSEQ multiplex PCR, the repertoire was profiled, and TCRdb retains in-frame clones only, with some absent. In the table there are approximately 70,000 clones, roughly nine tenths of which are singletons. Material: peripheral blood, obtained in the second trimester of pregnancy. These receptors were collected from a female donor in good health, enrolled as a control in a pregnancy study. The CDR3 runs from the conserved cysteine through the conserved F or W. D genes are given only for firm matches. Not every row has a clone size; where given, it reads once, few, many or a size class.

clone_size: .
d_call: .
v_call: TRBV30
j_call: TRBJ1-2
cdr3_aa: CAWSGGFRGYTF
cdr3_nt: TGTGCCTGGAGTGGCGGCTTCCGAGGCTACACCTTC

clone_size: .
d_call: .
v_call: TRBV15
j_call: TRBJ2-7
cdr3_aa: CATSRDRGSSRTEQYF
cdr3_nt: TGTGCCACCAGCAGAGATCGGGGGTCTAGCCGTACCGAGCAGTACTTC

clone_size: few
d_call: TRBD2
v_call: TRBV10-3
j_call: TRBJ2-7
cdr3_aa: CATRDYYEQYF
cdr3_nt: TGTGCCACCCGGGACTACTACGAGCAGTACTTC

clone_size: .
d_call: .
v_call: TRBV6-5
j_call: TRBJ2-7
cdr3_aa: CASAGTRSYEQYF
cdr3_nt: TGTGCCAGCGCAGGAACCCGCTCCTACGAGCAGTACTTC

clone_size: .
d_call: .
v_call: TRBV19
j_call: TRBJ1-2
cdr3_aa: CASSVTGHPNYGYTF
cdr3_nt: TGTGCCAGTAGTGTCACGGGACATCCTAACTATGGCTACACCTTC

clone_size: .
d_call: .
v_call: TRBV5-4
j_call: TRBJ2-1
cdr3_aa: CASSSTRTGIDEQFF
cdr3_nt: TGTGCCAGCAGCTCGACAAGAACAGGGATAGATGAGCAGTTCTTC

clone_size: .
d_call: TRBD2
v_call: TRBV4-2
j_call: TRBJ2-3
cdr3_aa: CASSSLRPSGSTDTQYF
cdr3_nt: TGTGCCAGCAGCTCTCTCCGTCCTAGCGGGAGCACAGATACGCAGTATTTT

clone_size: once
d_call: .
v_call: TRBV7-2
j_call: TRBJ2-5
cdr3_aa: CASSPGLTETQYF
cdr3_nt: TGTGCCAGCAGTCCGGGACTGACGGAGACCCAGTACTTC

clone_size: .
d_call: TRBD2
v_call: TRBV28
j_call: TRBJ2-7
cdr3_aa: CASSFMGRWTSGDYEQYF
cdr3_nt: TGTGCCAGCAGTTTTATGGGACGGTGGACTAGCGGAGACTACGAGCAGTACTTC

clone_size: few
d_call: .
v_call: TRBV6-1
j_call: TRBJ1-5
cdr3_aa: CASSEVGGSNQPQHF
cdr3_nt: TGTGCCAGCAGTGAAGTGGGAGGGAGCAATCAGCCCCAGCATTTT

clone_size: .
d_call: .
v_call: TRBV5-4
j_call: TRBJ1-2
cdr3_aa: CASSLEGGETF
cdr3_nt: TGTGCCAGCAGCTTGGAGGGGGGGGAAACCTTC

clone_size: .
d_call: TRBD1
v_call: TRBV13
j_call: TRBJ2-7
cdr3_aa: CASSDRDSIPYEQYF
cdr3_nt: TGTGCCAGCAGCGACCGGGACAGTATACCCTACGAGCAGTACTTC

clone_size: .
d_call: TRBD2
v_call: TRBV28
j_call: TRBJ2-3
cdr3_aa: CASRATSGRTDTQYF
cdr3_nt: TGTGCCAGCAGGGCGACTAGCGGGAGGACAGATACGCAGTATTTT

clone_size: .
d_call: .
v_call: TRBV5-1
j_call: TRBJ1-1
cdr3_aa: CASSLETAGEAFF
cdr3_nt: TGCGCCAGCAGCTTGGAAACAGCCGGAGAAGCTTTCTTT

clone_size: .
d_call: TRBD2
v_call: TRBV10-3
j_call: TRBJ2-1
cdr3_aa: CAIRENSGGLEQFF
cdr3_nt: TGTGCCATCAGGGAAAATAGCGGGGGTTTAGAGCAGTTCTTC

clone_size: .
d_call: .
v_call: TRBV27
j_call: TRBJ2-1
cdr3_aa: CASSSTVEQFF
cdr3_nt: TGTGCCAGCAGTTCAACGGTTGAGCAGTTCTTC

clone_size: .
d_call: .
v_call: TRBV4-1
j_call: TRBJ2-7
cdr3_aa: CASSQTGGLEQYF
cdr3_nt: TGCGCCAGCAGCCAAACCGGGGGGCTCGAGCAGTACTTC

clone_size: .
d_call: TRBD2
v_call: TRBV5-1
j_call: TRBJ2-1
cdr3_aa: CASSPASGYNEQFF
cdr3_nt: TGCGCCAGCAGCCCGGCTAGCGGTTACAATGAGCAGTTCTTC

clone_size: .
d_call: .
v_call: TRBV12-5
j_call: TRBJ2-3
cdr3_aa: CASGPADSASTDTQYF
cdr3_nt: TGTGCTAGTGGACCCGCCGACAGTGCCTCCACAGATACGCAGTATTTT

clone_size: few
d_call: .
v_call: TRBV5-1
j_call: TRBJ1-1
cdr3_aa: CASSPRQDQPNTEAFF
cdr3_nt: TGCGCCAGCAGCCCCAGACAGGACCAACCGAACACTGAAGCTTTCTTT

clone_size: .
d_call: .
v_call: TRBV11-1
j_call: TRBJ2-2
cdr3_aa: CASSRLTAGELFF
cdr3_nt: TGTGCCAGCAGCCGACTAACGGCCGGGGAGCTGTTTTTT

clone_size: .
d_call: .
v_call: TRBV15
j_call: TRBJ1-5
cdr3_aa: CATSHYREQPQHF
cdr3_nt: TGTGCCACCAGCCACTACAGGGAACAGCCCCAGCATTTT

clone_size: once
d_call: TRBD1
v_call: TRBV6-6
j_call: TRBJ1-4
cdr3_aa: CASSRGQINEKLFF
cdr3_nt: TGTGCCAGCAGCCGGGGACAGATAAATGAAAAACTGTTTTTT

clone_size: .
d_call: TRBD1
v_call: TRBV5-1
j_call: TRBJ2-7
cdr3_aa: CASSLGVTGARNEQYF
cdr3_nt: TGCGCCAGCAGCTTGGGGGTTACAGGGGCCAGGAACGAGCAGTACTTC

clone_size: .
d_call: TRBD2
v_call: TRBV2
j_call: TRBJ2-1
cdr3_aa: CASSLNERELDFNSYNEQFF
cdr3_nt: TGTGCCAGCAGCCTGAACGAGCGGGAGTTAGACTTCAACTCCTACAATGAGCAGTTCTTC

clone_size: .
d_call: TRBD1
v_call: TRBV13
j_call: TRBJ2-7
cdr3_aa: CASSLEGDRPYEQYF
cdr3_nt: TGTGCCAGCAGCTTAGAAGGGGACAGGCCGTACGAGCAGTACTTC

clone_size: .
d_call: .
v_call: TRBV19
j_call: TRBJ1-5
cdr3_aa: CASSISVQPQHF
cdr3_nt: TGTGCCAGTAGTATTTCGGTTCAGCCCCAGCATTTT

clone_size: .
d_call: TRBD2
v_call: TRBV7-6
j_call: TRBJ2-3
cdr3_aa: CASSLAMREGRKYF
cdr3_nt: TGTGCCAGCAGCTTAGCGATGCGGGAGGGCCGCAAGTATTTT

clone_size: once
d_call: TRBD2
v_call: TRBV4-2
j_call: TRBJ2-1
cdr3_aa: CASSPGTSGSFYEQFF
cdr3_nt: TGTGCCAGCAGCCCAGGGACTAGCGGGAGTTTTTATGAGCAGTTCTTC

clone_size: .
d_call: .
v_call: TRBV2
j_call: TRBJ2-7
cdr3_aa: CASSPSFLGSEQYF
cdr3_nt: TGTGCCAGCAGCCCATCCTTCCTAGGTTCCGAGCAGTACTTC

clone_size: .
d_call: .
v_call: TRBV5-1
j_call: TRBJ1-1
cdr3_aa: CASSLWGRDTEAFF
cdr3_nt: TGCGCCAGCAGCTTATGGGGGCGTGACACTGAAGCTTTCTTT

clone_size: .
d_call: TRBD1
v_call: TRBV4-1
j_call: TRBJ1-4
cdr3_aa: CASSQGTGGKITNEKLFF
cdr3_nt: TGCGCCAGCAGCCAAGGCACAGGGGGCAAGATAACTAATGAAAAACTGTTTTTT

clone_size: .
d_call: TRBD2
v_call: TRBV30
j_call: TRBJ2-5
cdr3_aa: CAWSGAGLVGQETQYF
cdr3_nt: TGTGCCTGGAGTGGAGCGGGACTAGTTGGTCAAGAGACCCAGTACTTC

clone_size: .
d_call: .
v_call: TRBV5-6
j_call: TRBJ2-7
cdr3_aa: CASSLGGREYEQYF
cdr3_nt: TGTGCCAGCAGCTTGGGGGGGCGAGAATACGAGCAGTACTTC

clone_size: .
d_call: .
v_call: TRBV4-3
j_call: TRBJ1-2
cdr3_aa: CASSQDRGFGYTF
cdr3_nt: TGCGCCAGCAGCCAAGATCGAGGGTTTGGCTACACCTTC

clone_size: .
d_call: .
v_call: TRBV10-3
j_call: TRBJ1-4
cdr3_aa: CAISDTTNEKLFF
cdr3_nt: TGTGCCATCAGTGACACAACTAATGAAAAACTGTTTTTT

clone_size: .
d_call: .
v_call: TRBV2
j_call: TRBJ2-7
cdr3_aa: CASSTPRDFSSYEQYF
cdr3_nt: TGTGCCAGCAGTACCCCGAGGGACTTCTCGTCCTACGAGCAGTACTTC

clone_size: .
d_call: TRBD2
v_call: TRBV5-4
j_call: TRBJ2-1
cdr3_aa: CASSLGRGGYNEQFF
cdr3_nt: TGTGCCAGCAGCTTGGGGCGGGGGGGTTACAATGAGCAGTTCTTC

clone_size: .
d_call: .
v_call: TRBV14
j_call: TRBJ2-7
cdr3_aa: CASSRPSRYEQYF
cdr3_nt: TGTGCCAGCAGCCGTCCTTCCCGCTACGAGCAGTACTTC

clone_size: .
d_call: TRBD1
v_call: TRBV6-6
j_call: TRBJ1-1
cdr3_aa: CASSSRGPGTEAFF
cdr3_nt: TGTGCCAGCAGTTCTAGGGGGCCCGGCACTGAAGCTTTCTTT

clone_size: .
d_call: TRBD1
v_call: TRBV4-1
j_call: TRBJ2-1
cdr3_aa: CASSHGQGGYEQFF
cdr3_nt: TGCGCCAGCAGCCACGGACAGGGGGGATATGAGCAGTTCTTC

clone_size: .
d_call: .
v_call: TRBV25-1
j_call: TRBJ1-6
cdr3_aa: CASSEGVQGNSPLHF
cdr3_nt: TGTGCCAGCAGTGAGGGCGTCCAGGGCAATTCACCCCTCCACTTT

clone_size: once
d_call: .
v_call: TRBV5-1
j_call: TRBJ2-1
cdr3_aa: CASRYRAPYNEQFF
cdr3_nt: TGCGCCAGCAGATACAGGGCCCCCTACAATGAGCAGTTCTTC

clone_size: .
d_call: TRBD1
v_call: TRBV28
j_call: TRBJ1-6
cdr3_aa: CASSRGAVYNSPLHF
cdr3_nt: TGTGCCAGCAGCAGGGGGGCGGTCTATAATTCACCCCTCCACTTT

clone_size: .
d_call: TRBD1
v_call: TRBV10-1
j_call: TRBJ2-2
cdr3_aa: CASSVEGGNGELFF
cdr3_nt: TGCGCCAGCAGTGTCGAAGGGGGCAACGGGGAGCTGTTTTTT

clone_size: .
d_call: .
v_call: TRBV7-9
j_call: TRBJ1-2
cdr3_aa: CASTLPDFNYGYTF
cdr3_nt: TGTGCCAGCACCCTGCCGGACTTTAACTATGGCTACACCTTC

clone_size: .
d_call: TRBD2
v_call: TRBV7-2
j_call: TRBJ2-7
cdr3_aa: CASSSLPRGGRAYEQYF
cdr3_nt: TGTGCCAGCAGCTCACTACCTCGTGGCGGGAGGGCCTACGAGCAGTACTTC

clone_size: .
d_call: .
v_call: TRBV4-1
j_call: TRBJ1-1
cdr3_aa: CASSQSFYEANTEAFF
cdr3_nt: TGCGCCAGCAGCCAATCCTTCTATGAGGCGAACACTGAAGCTTTCTTT

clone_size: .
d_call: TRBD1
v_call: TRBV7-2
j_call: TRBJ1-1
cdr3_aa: CASSPSGTGVTEAFF
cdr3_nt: TGTGCCAGCAGCCCCTCCGGGACAGGGGTCACTGAAGCTTTCTTT

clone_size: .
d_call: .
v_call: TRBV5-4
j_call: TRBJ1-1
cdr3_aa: CASSLAPFSPAFF
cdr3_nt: TGTGCCAGCAGCTTGGCGCCCTTCAGTCCAGCTTTCTTT